This T cell receptor (beta chain) came from a study of read filtering for tumor transcriptome and immune sequencing. Overall study context: After DNase treatment, RNA was made into whole-transcriptome libraries. IR-seq gave about 4 to 10.27 million TCR reads per sample; RNA-seq gave about 80 to 1,300. Study outcomes and limitations: Even smaller IR-seq throughput identified most shared clonotypes.

Germline V gene data show CDR1 as ENHRY and CDR2 as SYGVKD. The CDR3 runs to 14 residues. Trimming stripped 4 bases from V and 2 bases from J, with 11 bases between. The library was built from approximately 400 ng RNA with molecular barcoded adaptors for alpha/delta and beta/gamma chains. TCRdb re-derived calls from the reads in MiXCR, one entry per CDR3 protein. The table lists roughly 130,000 distinct CDR3 sequences, 10% to 15% of them singletons, with approximately 11% in the top ten. The sample holds many counts of this clonotype. As yet, its antigen is unknown. This receptor was taken from a donor at least 40 years old with multiple myeloma. Sequenced material: a population of CD138-negative cells sorted from bone marrow. The gene calls are TRBV10-3 and TRBJ2-5, with a weak D call TRBD1 (6 bases). The CDR3 region is CAISGQEKQETQYF. The CDR3 DNA follows: TGTGCCATCAGTGGACAGGAAAAACAAGAGACCCAGTACTTC.